This entry lists 6 T cell receptor beta chains sequenced from one sample in a study of shared clonotypes between healthy human individuals. Cells designated naive CD8 were CD45RO-negative and were positively selected for CCR7, with terminally differentiated effector memory CD45RA+ cells excluded. Repertoires were generated with immunoSEQ multiplex PCR, while TCRdb's copy carries only in-frame clones and drops some. The table records about 2.1 million clones, about 94% of them present only once. Sequencing was performed on naive CD8+ T cells from PBMCs. The receptors come from a man younger than 35 in good health. Some clones in this sample may be carry-over from other donors' samples.

As concerns this clone: The same CDR3 arises from other DNA sequences in this sample as well. The V gene is TRBV9, the J gene TRBJ2-3; the D is unclear. In germline, CDR1 is SGDLS, CDR2 YYNGEE. The CDR3 loop spans 13 amino acids. Trimming left V 0 bases short and J 5 bases short, with 7 bases between. The CDR3 DNA reads TGTGCCAGCAGCGTAGATTGGGGAGATACGCAGTATTTT. It translates to CASSVDWGDTQYF. The whole variable domain, filled in from reference TRBV9 and TRBJ2-3, reads DSGVTQTPKHLITATGQRVTLRCSPRSGDLSVYWYQQSLDQGLQFLIQYYNGEERAKGNILERFSAQQFPDLHSELNLSSLELGDSALYFCASSVDWGDTQYFGPGTRLTVL.

This sequence joins TRBV7-3 and TRBJ2-1; the match to TRBD2 covers 7 bases. V lost 6 bases, J lost 12 bases, and 20 bases stayed unmatched. The germline V gene has CDR1 SGHTA and CDR2 FQGTGA. This CDR3 comprises 16 residues. CDR3 coding DNA: TGTGCCAGCAGTCCAACTAGCGCCGAAGCCATCCCCTCGCAGTTCTTC. Protein sequence: CASSPTSAEAIPSQFF.

The rearrangement links TRBV27 to TRBJ1-4, with 8 nucleotides matching TRBD1. V trimming: 5 bases; J trimming: 13 bases; junction bases outside the gene matches: 15. Germline CDR1 reads MNHEY; CDR2 reads SMNVEV (reference sequence). The CDR3 runs to 15 residues. CDR3 residues: CASSPGGTGSLGLFF. The CDR3 region has the DNA TGTGCCAGCAGTCCCGGCGGGACAGGTAGCTTAGGACTGTTTTTT.

This clone was recorded only once. The chain uses TRBV7-3 and TRBJ2-2, with TRBD2 matching 8 bases. V shed 5 bases and J 4 bases; nucleotides not matched to a gene: 12. Germline lookup yields CDR1 SGHTA and CDR2 FQGTGA. The CDR3 covers 17 residues. In DNA form, the CDR3 reads TGTGCCAGCAGCCCCTTCCCGGGAGGGCAGGGCACCGGGGAGCTGTTTTTT. Amino acids: CASSPFPGGQGTGELFF.

The chain links TRBV29-1 to TRBJ1-1; no clear D gene. The ends were cut back, 5 bases at V and 0 bases at J, with 7 bases in the middle. Germline V gene data show CDR1 as SQVTM and CDR2 as ANQGSEA. The CDR3 loop spans 12 amino acids. The DNA of the CDR3 is TGCAGCGTTTTTTTTCTGAACACTGAAGCTTTCTTT. The encoded protein is CSVFFLNTEAFF.

CDR3 sequence: CASSGLAGPNEQYF. CDR3 DNA: TGCGCCAGCAGTGGGCTAGCGGGACCTAACGAGCAGTACTTC. The gene calls are TRBV10-2 and TRBJ2-7; 9 positions agree with TRBD2. Trimming took 4 bases from V and 5 from J; bases not matched to a gene: 6. Germline lookup yields CDR1 WSHSY and CDR2 SAAADI. This CDR3 is built from 14 residues.